This T cell receptor (beta chain) was profiled in a study of T-cell memory formation after mild COVID-19. The V end was cut by 5 bases, the J end by 4 bases, with 17 bases between. Germline CDR1 is MNHEY and CDR2 is SVGAGI. The CDR3 consists of 15 residues. TCRdb processed the 5' RACE reads anew with MiXCR; each CDR3 protein has one entry. The table lists a few hundred thousand distinct CDR3 sequences, about 20% of them singletons. In its sample, this clonotype was seen a few times. Sequencing was performed on PBMCs or a T cell subset sorted from them (not recorded which). The sequence came from a man aged 18 to 30 who had mild COVID-19 (a few samples of this study predate the infection). Cell type and time point are not known. This chain uses TRBV6-5 with TRBJ1-2, with D possibly being TRBD1 (6 bases). The CDR3 sequence: CASSRTALPTYGYTF. The CDR3 nucleotides are TGTGCCAGCAGTAGGACAGCGCTACCTACCTATGGCTACACCTTC.